The 25 T cell receptor beta chains below were found in one sample sequenced in a study of shared clonotypes between healthy human individuals. Sequencing was performed with immunoSEQ multiplex PCR; in TCRdb, only in-frame clones are kept and a portion is missing. The sample lists roughly 330,000 clones; roughly 70% were seen once. Sequenced input: memory CD4+ T cells sorted from blood. The subset: CD45RA-negative fraction. The receptors were gathered from a man aged 25 to 45 in good health.

V and J are TRBV5-1 and TRBJ1-1; weak D call: TRBD1 (5 bases). In germline, CDR1 is SGHRS, CDR2 YFSETQ. The CDR3 is 16 residues long. The ends were cut back, 0 bases at V and 0 bases at J, with 12 bases in the middle. The CDR3 DNA reads as TGCGCCAGCAGCTTGGCCATCGGGGCAATGAACACTGAAGCTTTCTTT. Its translation: CASSLAIGAMNTEAFF.

This chain links TRBV18 with TRBJ1-5; D is perhaps TRBD1 (6 bases). CDR1 is KGHSH, CDR2 LQKENI, per germline. Trimming left V 9 bases short and J 7 bases short, with 19 bases between. The CDR3 covers 14 residues. Written as DNA, the CDR3 is TGTGCCAGTTTAAAGTCAGGGGAACTGCAGCCCCAGCATTTT. This codes for CASLKSGELQPQHF.

This chain joins TRBV5-1 and TRBJ1-1; D gene unclear. CDR1 is SGHRS and CDR2 is YFSETQ in the germline V gene. V dropped 4 bases and J dropped 3 bases, with 10 bases sitting between them. The CDR3 extends over 13 amino acids. The CDR3 DNA follows: TGCGCCAGCAGCCCCACCGGTTACACTGAAGCTTTCTTT. It encodes CASSPTGYTEAFF. Drawing the rest from reference TRBV5-1 and TRBJ1-1, the complete variable domain is KAGVTQTPRYLIKTRGQQVTLSCSPISGHRSVSWYQQTPGQGLQFLFEYFSETQRNKGNFPGRFSGRQFSNSRSEMNVSTLELGDSALYLCASSPTGYTEAFFGQGTRLTVV.

This chain uses TRBV25-1 with TRBJ2-6; perhaps TRBD2 as D (5 bases). Germline V CDR1 and CDR2: MGHDK, SYGVNS. The ends were cut back, 4 bases at V and 3 bases at J, with 13 bases in the middle. The CDR3 spans 16 residues. CDR3 region: CASSVPTSGGANVLTF. The CDR3 DNA reads as TGTGCCAGCAGTGTGCCAACGAGCGGTGGGGCCAACGTCCTGACTTTC.

The V and J genes are TRBV11-2 and TRBJ2-3; TRBD1 matches 7 bases. Losses at the gene ends were 2 bases for V and 6 bases for J; bases not matched to a gene: 5. CDR3 size: 14 residues. Germline CDR1 and CDR2: SGHAT and FQNNGV. The CDR3 region has the DNA TGTGCCAGCAGCTTAAGGGGGCCACTGGATACGCAGTATTTT. This encodes CASSLRGPLDTQYF.

The J gene is TRBJ1-4, the V gene TRBV7-8; 10 bases fit TRBD1. This CDR3 region has 18 residues. The J segment lost 4 bases and the V segment lost 5 bases, leaving 13 bases of the junction unmatched. From germline, CDR1 is SGHVS and CDR2 FQNEAQ. The CDR3 DNA is TGTGCCAGCAGCCGGCTAATCGGGACAGGGGATTATAATGAAAAACTGTTTTTT. Protein product: CASSRLIGTGDYNEKLFF. Variable domain in full (rest from reference TRBV7-8 and TRBJ1-4): GAGVSQSPRYKVAKRGQDVALRCDPISGHVSLFWYQQALGQGPEFLTYFQNEAQLDKSGLPSDRFFAERPEGSVSTLKIQRTQQEDSAVYLCASSRLIGTGDYNEKLFFGSGTQLSVL.

This chain joins TRBV15 and TRBJ2-1; 7 bases are a match to TRBD2. The CDR3 consists of 17 residues. Germline lookup yields CDR1 LNHNV and CDR2 YYDKDF (reference sequence). The ends lost 0 bases at V and 6 bases at J; junction bases unmatched: 11. Written as DNA, the CDR3 is TGTGCCACCAGCAGAGATTTCGGGGGAGGGCCCGGCAATGAGCAGTTCTTC. It yields the protein CATSRDFGGGPGNEQFF.

This chain links TRBV18 with TRBJ1-4; D gene uncertain. Germline CDR1 and CDR2: KGHSH and LQKENI. With 3 bases removed from V and 7 bases from J, the gap between germline ends came to 6 bases. This CDR3 comprises 12 residues. CDR3 in DNA: TGTGCCAGCTCACCGGGCTTTGAAAAACTGTTTTTT. Protein: CASSPGFEKLFF.

V gene TRBV19 combines with J gene TRBJ1-1; D uncertain. V lost 5 bases and J lost 1, with 11 bases in between. This CDR3 spans 14 amino acids. Germline V gene sequence: CDR1 LNHDA, CDR2 SQIVND (reference sequence). The CDR3 DNA sequence: TGTGCCAGTAGTCTGCGGACGGCGAACACTGAAGCTTTCTTT. It specifies CASSLRTANTEAFF.

This chain uses TRBV10-3 with TRBJ2-3, with D unclear. The CDR3 covers 12 residues. V lost 6 bases to trimming and J lost 3 bases, with 7 bases between them. Per germline, CDR1 ENHRY and CDR2 SYGVKD. CDR3 DNA sequence: TGTGCCATCAGGACCCTTACAGATACGCAGTATTTT. Translating gives CAIRTLTDTQYF.

The J gene is TRBJ2-2, the V gene TRBV19; no definite D call. The CDR3 runs 11 residues. Germline V gives CDR1 LNHDA, CDR2 SQIVND (reference sequence). V dropped 3 bases and J dropped 5 bases, with 1 base sitting between them. CDR3 coding DNA: TGTGCCAGTAGTATGACCGGGGAGCTGTTTTTT. Its translation is CASSMTGELFF.

The table lists this clone with many counts. The CDR3, as DNA: TGTGCCAGCAGTGACAGACAGGGGGCTTATAATGAGCAGTTCTTC. It is translated as CASSDRQGAYNEQFF. V and J are TRBV6-1 and TRBJ2-1; 10 bases line up with TRBD1. Germline V gene sequence: CDR1 MNHNS, CDR2 SASEGT. The CDR3 has 15 amino acids. Germline trimming cut 3 bases from V and 7 bases from J; bases unmatched to any gene: 6.

This clone was counted once. This chain links TRBV5-6 with TRBJ2-5, with 11 positions matching TRBD2. V shed 1 base, J shed 4 bases, and the junction held 3 bases outside the gene matches. This CDR3 contains 15 residues. CDR1 is SGHDT, CDR2 YYEEEE, per germline. Here the CDR3 reads CASSLSLAGGETQYF. As DNA, the CDR3 is TGTGCCAGCAGCTTGAGTCTAGCGGGAGGAGAGACCCAGTACTTC.

The rearrangement joins TRBV5-1 to TRBJ2-1, with TRBD2 matching 9 bases. CDR3 length: 15 amino acids. From germline, CDR1 is SGHRS and CDR2 YFSETQ. With V trimmed by 0 bases and J by 8 bases, 6 bases remained unmatched. The CDR3 DNA is TGCGCCAGCAGCTTGGGTAGCGGGAGTCAGGATGAGCAGTTCTTC. Protein product: CASSLGSGSQDEQFF.

In its sample, this clone was seen once. J is TRBJ2-2 and V is TRBV18; D is uncertain. CDR1 and CDR2 (germline): KGHSH, LQKENI. The CDR3 is 13 amino acids. V was pared by 2 bases and J by 8 bases, with 9 bases between. DNA of the CDR3: TGTGCCAGCTCACCAGGGCCAGCAGGGGAGCTGTTTTTT. Residues: CASSPGPAGELFF.

V is TRBV28 and J is TRBJ2-1; no clear D gene. CDR1 and CDR2 (germline): MDHEN, SYDVKM. V was cut by 4 bases and J by 3 bases, with 13 bases left in between. The CDR3 runs 15 residues. The CDR3, as DNA: TGTGCCAGCAGTTCCGAGCCAGTTAACTACAATGAGCAGTTCTTC. As protein: CASSSEPVNYNEQFF.

V usage is TRBV7-9 and J usage is TRBJ2-2; D gene unclear. CDR1 and CDR2 (germline): SEHNR, FQNEAQ (reference sequence). The CDR3 length is 16 residues. V lost 5 bases and J 0 bases, leaving 13 bases between the germline ends. The CDR3 DNA sequence: TGTGCCAGCAGCCCATCGGCGATCGCGAACACCGGGGAGCTGTTTTTT. This gives the protein CASSPSAIANTGELFF.

This chain connects TRBV18 to TRBJ2-2; D may be TRBD1 (6 bases). The V end was cut by 5 bases, the J end by 1 base, with 8 bases between. The V gene's germline CDR1 is KGHSH and CDR2 LQKENI. This CDR3 has 14 residues. The CDR3 DNA follows: TGTGCCAGCTCAAAACAGGGGAACACCGGGGAGCTGTTTTTT. Its protein product is CASSKQGNTGELFF.

The V and J genes are TRBV14 and TRBJ2-7; D is undetermined. This CDR3 region has 16 residues. The germline V gene has CDR1 SGHDN and CDR2 FVKESK. Trimming cost V 4 bases and J 0 bases, with 16 bases left between them. The CDR3 DNA reads as TGTGCCAGCAGCCCCCCAGGTAGTCTGGCCTCCTACGAGCAGTACTTC. The encoded protein is CASSPPGSLASYEQYF. The variable domain in full, with the rest retrieved from reference TRBV14 and TRBJ2-7, is EAGVTQFPSHSVIEKGQTVTLRCDPISGHDNLYWYRRVMGKEIKFLLHFVKESKQDESGMPNNRFLAERTGGTYSTLKVQPAELEDSGVYFCASSPPGSLASYEQYFGPGTRLTVT.

This chain joins TRBV11-2 and TRBJ2-6; D not certain. V was shortened by 7 bases and J by 4 bases, with 8 bases between the two germline ends. The length of the CDR3 is 13 residues. The germline CDR1 and CDR2 sequences are SGHAT and FQNNGV. CDR3: CASTLTGANVLTF. CDR3 coding DNA: TGTGCCAGCACCCTAACAGGGGCCAACGTCCTGACTTTC.

The J gene is TRBJ1-1, the V gene TRBV15; D gene unclear. The CDR3 covers 13 residues. The V and J ends lost 0 bases and 4 bases respectively, with 6 bases between them. Looked up from germline, CDR1 is LNHNV and CDR2 is YYDKDF (reference sequence). The chain's CDR3 is CATSRDYGTEAFF. DNA for the CDR3: TGTGCCACCAGCAGAGATTATGGCACTGAAGCTTTCTTT. The whole variable domain, remainder taken from reference TRBV15 and TRBJ1-1, is DAMVIQNPRYQVTQFGKPVTLSCSQTLNHNVMYWYQQKSSQAPKLLFHYYDKDFNNEADTPDNFQSRRPNTSFCFLDIRSPGLGDTAMYLCATSRDYGTEAFFGQGTRLTVV.

The CDR3 protein is CASSLGRAGEQFF. DNA of the CDR3: TGCGCCAGCAGCCTTGGTAGGGCTGGGGAGCAGTTCTTC. The chain joins TRBV5-1 to TRBJ2-1; D gene unclear. Trimming shortened V by 4 bases and J by 10 bases, and 15 bases separated the two germline ends. The CDR3 contains 13 residues. Germline V gene sequence: CDR1 SGHRS, CDR2 YFSETQ.

This clone was recorded only once. This chain uses TRBV6-5 with TRBJ2-5; tentative D call: TRBD2 (5 bases). CDR1 and CDR2 from the germline V gene are MNHEY and SVGAGI. V was trimmed by 5 bases and J by 0 bases, leaving 10 bases between them. This CDR3 region has 14 residues. Here the CDR3 DNA reads TGTGCCAGCAGTCGGATCGGGGACCAAGAGACCCAGTACTTC. Encoded protein: CASSRIGDQETQYF.

This chain uses TRBV7-2 with TRBJ2-1, with 10 bases matching TRBD2. Trimming at V came to 1 base and at J to 9 bases, leaving 3 bases not matched to a gene. CDR3 length equals 14 residues. CDR1 is SGHTA and CDR2 is FQGNSA in the germline V gene. CDR3 DNA: TGTGCCAGCAGCTTAGTAGCTAGCGGGGGTGAGCAGTTCTTC. It codes for CASSLVASGGEQFF.

V usage is TRBV9 and J usage is TRBJ2-1, with D tentatively TRBD2 (6 bases). With 0 bases removed from V and 12 bases from J, the gap between germline ends came to 19 bases. Per germline, CDR1 SGDLS and CDR2 YYNGEE. The CDR3 contains 15 residues. The DNA for the CDR3 is TGTGCCAGCAGCGTAGGAGCCGTCGGGGGTGTTGGGCAGTTCTTC. Its protein product is CASSVGAVGGVGQFF. Supplemented by reference TRBV9 and TRBJ2-1, the full variable domain reads DSGVTQTPKHLITATGQRVTLRCSPRSGDLSVYWYQQSLDQGLQFLIQYYNGEERAKGNILERFSAQQFPDLHSELNLSSLELGDSALYFCASSVGAVGGVGQFFGPGTRLTVL.